This TCR beta chain was retrieved from a study of human T cells and chemical hapten exposure. Study-level background: Weekly diphenylcyclopropenone doses were given to patients' scalps across the roughly 25-week study. Points from the study as a whole: PT1 expanded TCR numbers tracked positively with patch test score. TCRs above 1 in 1000 frequency did not change with DPC sensitization.

Note on this clonotype: Its antigen is unknown.

As for time point: patch test 3, about 24 weeks after DPC sensitization. The treatment here: therapeutic diphenylcyclopropenone sensitization with weekly scalp DPC. V was cut by 4 bases and J by 7 bases, with 8 bases left in between. Germline V CDR1 and CDR2: SQVTM, ANQGSEA. This CDR3 has 11 amino acids. TCRdb fed the RACE reads into MiXCR, producing one record per CDR3 protein. The sample lists 150,000 to 200,000 distinct CDR3 sequences, around a quarter seen once, with about 2.1% in the top ten. The rearrangement joins TRBV29-1 to TRBJ2-1, with D uncertain. The material was whole blood, obtained in connection with sensitization to the hapten diphenylcyclopropenone (DPC). The TCR originated in a woman between 18 and 30 years old with alopecia areata. Some clones in this sample may be carry-over from other donors' samples. CDR3 residues: CSVVPPNEQFF. CDR3 coding DNA: TGCAGCGTTGTTCCCCCAAATGAGCAGTTCTTC.